This entry concerns a single T cell receptor (beta chain). The ends were cut back, 2 bases at V and 2 bases at J, with 10 bases in the middle. Germline loops: CDR1 SGHNT, CDR2 YYREEE (reference sequence). The CDR3 is made up of 14 amino acids. This record belongs to a study of blood T cell repertoires in COVID-19. Across the whole study: The study drew acute and convalescent COVID-19 samples from the United States, Italy and Spain. Sample material is recorded as cDNA or gDNA derived from T cells, B-cell-depleted T cells, or PBMCs.

Authors' analysis steps: The authors estimated nucleated cell counts from reference gene primer amplification. TCRdb keeps only in-frame clones here, not all; method: immunoSEQ multiplex PCR. From that table come the V and J calls and clone size; the DNA was used to work out D and trimming. Seen here are roughly 220,000 clones, 85% to 90% observed once, and the top ten hold roughly 14%. The V gene is TRBV5-4, the J gene TRBJ1-2; D gene uncertain. The source is a woman aged 45 to 65 with acute COVID-19. Material: PBMCs or T cells enriched from blood (not recorded which). In DNA, the CDR3 is TGTGCCAGCAGCTTTTTGGGGAGAAACTATGGCTACACCTTC. Translation gives CASSFLGRNYGYTF.